A single sample is the source of the 11 T cell receptor beta chains below, sequenced in a study of blood T cell repertoires in COVID-19. The method was immunoSEQ multiplex PCR; TCRdb's version includes in-frame clones alone and lacks a portion of them. The sample consists of fewer than 300,000 clones, over 75% of them appearing once. The sequencing input was peripheral blood. The source is a woman between 45 and 60 years old with acute or convalescent COVID-19.

The chain recombines TRBV2 with TRBJ2-3, with 9 bases that match TRBD1. Germline assignment: CDR1 SNHLY and CDR2 FYNNEI. The V segment lost 5 bases and the J segment 0 bases; nucleotides outside the gene matches: 6. The CDR3 is made up of 16 amino acids. This CDR3 reads CASSLAQGASTDTQYF. DNA for the CDR3: TGTGCCAGCAGTCTGGCACAGGGGGCTAGCACAGATACGCAGTATTTT.

J is TRBJ2-5 and V is TRBV25-1, with D tentatively TRBD2 (6 bases). The V end was cut by 7 bases, the J end by 0 bases, with 21 bases between. Germline assignment: CDR1 MGHDK and CDR2 SYGVNS. The CDR3 is 17 amino acids. Written as DNA, the CDR3 is TGTGCCAGCACCCCGAAGGTCGGGGGACTCCACCAAGAGACCCAGTACTTC. It is translated as CASTPKVGGLHQETQYF.

The chain carries TRBV4-3 and TRBJ2-1, with D perhaps TRBD2 (5 bases). The V gene lost 4 bases and the J gene lost 8 bases, with 15 bases spanning the gap. The CDR3 spans 14 residues. In germline, CDR1 is LGHNA, CDR2 YSLEER. The CDR3 region has the DNA TGCGCCAGCAGCCCAGGACTGCAAACCCATGAGCAGTTCTTC. Translating it yields CASSPGLQTHEQFF.

V gene TRBV4-1 combines with J gene TRBJ2-1; 9 positions agree with TRBD2. Germline assignment: CDR1 MGHRA and CDR2 YSYEKL. The ends lost 2 bases at V and 1 base at J; junction bases unmatched: 6. The CDR3 length is 17 residues. The CDR3 nucleotides are TGCGCCAGCAGCCAATCTCGCACTAGCGGGTCCTACAATGAGCAGTTCTTC. This translates into CASSQSRTSGSYNEQFF.

This rearrangement joins TRBV27 to TRBJ2-7; D is perhaps TRBD1 (5 bases). The germline V gene encodes CDR1 MNHEY and CDR2 SMNVEV (reference sequence). This CDR3 contains 14 residues. Trimming shortened V by 5 bases and J by 1 base, and 12 bases separated the two germline ends. For the CDR3, the DNA is TGTGCCAGCAGTCAAAGGGGCAGTTCCTACGAGCAGTACTTC. Amino acid sequence: CASSQRGSSYEQYF.

This clone was counted a few times. The rearrangement joins TRBV5-1 to TRBJ1-4; a weak D match, TRBD1 (5 bases). CDR3 size: 13 residues. Trimming stripped 2 bases from V and 8 bases from J, with 10 bases between. Germline V gene lookup returns CDR1 SGHRS and CDR2 YFSETQ. CDR3 in DNA: TGCGCCAGCAGCTTAGGGGTTTCCGAAAAACTGTTTTTT. Translating gives CASSLGVSEKLFF.

This clone was detected only a few times. The gene calls are TRBV7-2 and TRBJ2-2; D remains ambiguous. CDR1 SGHTA and CDR2 FQGNSA come from the germline V gene. The CDR3 runs to 14 residues. The V and J ends lost 3 bases and 6 bases respectively, with 11 bases between them. The CDR3: CASSFSTVAGELFF. CDR3 nucleotide sequence: TGTGCCAGCAGCTTTAGTACAGTGGCCGGGGAGCTGTTTTTT.

The chain employs TRBV30 and TRBJ1-5; D call uncertain. There are 14 residues in the CDR3. The germline V gene encodes CDR1 GTSNPN and CDR2 SVGIG (reference sequence). The V gene lost 0 bases and the J gene lost 5 bases, with 11 bases spanning the gap. The CDR3 loop is CAWSVGGIDQPQHF. CDR3 coding DNA: TGTGCCTGGAGTGTCGGAGGGATCGATCAGCCCCAGCATTTT.

The chain uses TRBV5-1 and TRBJ2-1, with 12 bases matching TRBD2. V gave up 7 bases and J gave up 9 bases; unmatched junction bases: 14. The length of the CDR3 is 16 residues. Germline lookup yields CDR1 SGHRS and CDR2 YFSETQ. The CDR3 DNA reads as TGCGCCAGCGGAGGTGGGACTAGCGGGTCGTTTGCTGAGCAGTTCTTC. Translation gives CASGGGTSGSFAEQFF.

The chain combines TRBV6-2 or TRBV6-3 with TRBJ2-2; TRBD1 agrees at 9 bases. The CDR3 runs to 19 residues. V was clipped by 0 bases and J by 6 bases; unmatched bases: 14. CDR1 is MNHEY and CDR2 is SVGEGT in the germline V gene. This CDR3 is CASSYSIRRDRVRPGELFF. As DNA, the CDR3 is TGTGCCAGCAGTTACTCGATACGTAGGGACAGGGTCCGTCCCGGGGAGCTGTTTTTT.

J is TRBJ2-3 and V is TRBV4-3; weak D call: TRBD2 (5 bases). There are 16 residues in the CDR3. Germline V CDR1 and CDR2: LGHNA, YSLEER. Trimming shortened V by 3 bases and J by 2 bases, and 15 bases separated the two germline ends. This chain's CDR3 is CASSQRAESPTDTQYF. The CDR3 coding sequence is TGCGCCAGCAGCCAGAGAGCGGAGTCCCCCACAGATACGCAGTATTTT.